This TCR beta chain was captured in a study of T cell repertoires in cytomegalovirus infection. In this sample, this clonotype turned up a few times. What it binds is unknown. TCRdb itself ran the reads through MiXCR, one entry per CDR3 protein. Among around 900,000 distinct CDR3 sequences listed, about 33% were seen once. The germline V gene has CDR1 DFQATT and CDR2 SNEGSKA (reference sequence). V lost 3 bases, J lost 6 bases, and 11 bases lay in between. The CDR3 is made up of 13 amino acids. The input for sequencing was cultured CD8+ T cells from PBMCs, taken from culture after CMV antigen stimulation. The TCR originated in a human donor in good health (CMV status not recorded). Some clones in this sample may be carry-over from other donors' samples. The V gene is TRBV20-1, the J gene TRBJ2-2; tentative D call: TRBD1 (6 bases). Written as DNA, the CDR3 is TGCAGTGCTAGGGACAGTTTCGCCGGGGAGCTGTTTTTT. This gives the protein CSARDSFAGELFF.